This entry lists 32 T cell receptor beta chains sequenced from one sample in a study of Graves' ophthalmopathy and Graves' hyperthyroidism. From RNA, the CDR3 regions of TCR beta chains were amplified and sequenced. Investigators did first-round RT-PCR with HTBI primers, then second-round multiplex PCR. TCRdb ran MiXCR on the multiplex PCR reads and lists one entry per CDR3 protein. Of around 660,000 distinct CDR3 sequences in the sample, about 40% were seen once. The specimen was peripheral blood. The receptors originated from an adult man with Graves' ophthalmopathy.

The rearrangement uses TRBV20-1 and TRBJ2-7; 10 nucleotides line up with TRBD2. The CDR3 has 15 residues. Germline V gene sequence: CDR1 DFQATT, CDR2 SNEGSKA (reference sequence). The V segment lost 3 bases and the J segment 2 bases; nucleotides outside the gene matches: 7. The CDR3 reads CSASLRLAGAYEQYF. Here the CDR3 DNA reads TGCAGTGCTAGTCTTAGGCTAGCGGGAGCCTACGAGCAGTACTTC.

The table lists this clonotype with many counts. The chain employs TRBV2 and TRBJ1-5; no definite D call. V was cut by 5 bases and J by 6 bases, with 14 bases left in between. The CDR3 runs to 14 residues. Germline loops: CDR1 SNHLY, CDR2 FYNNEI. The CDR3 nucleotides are TGTGCCAGCAGTTCCGACGGGTCGAGTCAGCCCCAGCATTTT. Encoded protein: CASSSDGSSQPQHF.

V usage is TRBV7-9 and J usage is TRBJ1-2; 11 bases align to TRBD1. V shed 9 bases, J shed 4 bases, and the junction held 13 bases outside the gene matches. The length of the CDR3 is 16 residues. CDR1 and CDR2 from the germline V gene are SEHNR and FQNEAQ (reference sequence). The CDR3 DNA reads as TGTGCCAGTAGTAAATTCGGCGGGACAGGGGGCTATGGCTACACCTTC. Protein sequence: CASSKFGGTGGYGYTF.

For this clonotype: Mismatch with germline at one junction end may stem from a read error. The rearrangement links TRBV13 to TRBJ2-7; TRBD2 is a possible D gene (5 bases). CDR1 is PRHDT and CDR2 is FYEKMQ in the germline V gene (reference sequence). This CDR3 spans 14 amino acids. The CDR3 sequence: CASSQAGGLYEQYF. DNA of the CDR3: TGCGCCAGCAGCCAAGCAGGAGGTCTCTACGAGCAGTACTTC.

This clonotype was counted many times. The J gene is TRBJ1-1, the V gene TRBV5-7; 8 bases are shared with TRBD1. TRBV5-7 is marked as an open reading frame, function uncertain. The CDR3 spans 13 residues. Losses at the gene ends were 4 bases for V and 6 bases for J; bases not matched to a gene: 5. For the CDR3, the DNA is TGTGCCAGCAGCACGGACAGGGTCGCTGAAGCTTTCTTT. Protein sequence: CASSTDRVAEAFF.

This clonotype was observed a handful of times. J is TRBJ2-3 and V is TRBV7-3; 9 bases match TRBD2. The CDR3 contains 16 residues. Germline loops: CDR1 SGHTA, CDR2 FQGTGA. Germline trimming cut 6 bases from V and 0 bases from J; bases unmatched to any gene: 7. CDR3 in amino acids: CASRPYLAGSTDTQYF. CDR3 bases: TGTGCCAGCAGACCCTATCTAGCGGGGAGCACAGATACGCAGTATTTT.

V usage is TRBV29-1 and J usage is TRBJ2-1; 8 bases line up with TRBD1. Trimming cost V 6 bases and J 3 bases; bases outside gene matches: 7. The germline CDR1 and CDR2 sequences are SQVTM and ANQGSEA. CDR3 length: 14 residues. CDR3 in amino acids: CSVSGTGDYNEQFF. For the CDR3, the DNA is TGCAGCGTCTCCGGGACAGGAGACTACAATGAGCAGTTCTTC.

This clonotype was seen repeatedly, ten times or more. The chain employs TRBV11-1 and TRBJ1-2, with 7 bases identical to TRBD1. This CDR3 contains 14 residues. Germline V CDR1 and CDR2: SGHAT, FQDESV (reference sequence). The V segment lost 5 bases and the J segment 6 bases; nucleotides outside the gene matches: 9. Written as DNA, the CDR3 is TGTGCCAGCAGCGCGTTGACGACAGGGCATGGCTACACCTTC. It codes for CASSALTTGHGYTF.

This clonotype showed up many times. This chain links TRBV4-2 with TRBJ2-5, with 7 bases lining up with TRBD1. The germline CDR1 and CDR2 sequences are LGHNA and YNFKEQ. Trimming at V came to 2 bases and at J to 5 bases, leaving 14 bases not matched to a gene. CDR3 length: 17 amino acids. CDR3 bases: TGTGCCAGCAGCCAACTTTCCCCGGGACAGCCGGAGGAGACCCAGTACTTC. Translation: CASSQLSPGQPEETQYF.

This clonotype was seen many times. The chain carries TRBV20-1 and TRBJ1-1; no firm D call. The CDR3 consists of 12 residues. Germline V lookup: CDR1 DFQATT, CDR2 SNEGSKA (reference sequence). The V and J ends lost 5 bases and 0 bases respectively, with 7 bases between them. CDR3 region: CSAPRVNTEAFF. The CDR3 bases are TGCAGTGCTCCCCGGGTGAACACTGAAGCTTTCTTT.

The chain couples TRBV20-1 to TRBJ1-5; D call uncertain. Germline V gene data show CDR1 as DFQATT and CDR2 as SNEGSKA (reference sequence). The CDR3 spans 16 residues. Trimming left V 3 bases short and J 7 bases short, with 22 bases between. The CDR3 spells CSARNSGRRHEQPQHF. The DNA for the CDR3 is TGCAGTGCTAGGAATAGCGGGAGAAGGCACGAGCAGCCCCAGCATTTT.

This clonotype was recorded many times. The CDR3 DNA follows: TGTGCCAGTAGAACGAAACGGACAGCGGATTCACCCCTCCACTTT. This translates into CASRTKRTADSPLHF. This chain joins TRBV19 and TRBJ1-6; possible D gene TRBD1, 6 bases. V was trimmed by 6 bases and J by 8 bases, leaving 17 bases between them. Germline V gives CDR1 LNHDA, CDR2 SQIVND (reference sequence). The CDR3 is 15 amino acids.

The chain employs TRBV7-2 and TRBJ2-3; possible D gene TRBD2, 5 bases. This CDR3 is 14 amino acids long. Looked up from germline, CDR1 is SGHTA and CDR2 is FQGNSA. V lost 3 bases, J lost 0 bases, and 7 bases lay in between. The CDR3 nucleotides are TGTGCCAGCAGCTTCGGACTCAGCACAGATACGCAGTATTTT. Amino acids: CASSFGLSTDTQYF.

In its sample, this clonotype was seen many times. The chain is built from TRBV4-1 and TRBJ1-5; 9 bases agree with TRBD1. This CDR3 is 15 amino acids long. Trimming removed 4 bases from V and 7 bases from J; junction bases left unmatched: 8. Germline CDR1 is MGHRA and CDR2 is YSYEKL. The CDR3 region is CASSPGQGMEQPQHF. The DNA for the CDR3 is TGCGCCAGCAGCCCCGGACAGGGGATGGAGCAGCCCCAGCATTTT.

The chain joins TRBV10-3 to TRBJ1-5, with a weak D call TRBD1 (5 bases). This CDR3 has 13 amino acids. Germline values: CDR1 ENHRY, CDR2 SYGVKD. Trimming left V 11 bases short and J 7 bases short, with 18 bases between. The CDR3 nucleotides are TGTGCCTGGAACACACAGGCCTCGCAGCCCCAGCATTTT. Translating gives CAWNTQASQPQHF.

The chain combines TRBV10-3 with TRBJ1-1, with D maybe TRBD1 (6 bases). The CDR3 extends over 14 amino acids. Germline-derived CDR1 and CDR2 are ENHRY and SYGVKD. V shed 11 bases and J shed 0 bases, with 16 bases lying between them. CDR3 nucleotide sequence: TGTGCCGGCAGTTCGACAGGTTTGAACACTGAAGCTTTCTTT. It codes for CAGSSTGLNTEAFF.

CDR3 residues: CASSITGGPGDTEAFF. CDR3 sequence (DNA): TGTGCCAGCAGCATAACAGGGGGCCCTGGGGACACTGAAGCTTTCTTT. The chain combines TRBV7-6 with TRBJ1-1; 9 nucleotides match TRBD1. V lost 5 bases, J lost 3 bases, and 10 bases stayed unmatched. The CDR3 contains 16 residues. CDR1 is SGHVS, CDR2 FNYEAQ, per germline.

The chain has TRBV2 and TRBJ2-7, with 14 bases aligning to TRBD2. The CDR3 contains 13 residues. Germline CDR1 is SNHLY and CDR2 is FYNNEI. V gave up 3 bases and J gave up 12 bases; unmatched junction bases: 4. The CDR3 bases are TGTGCCAGCAGTGATAGTGGGACTAGCGGGGGGTACTTC. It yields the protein CASSDSGTSGGYF.

CDR3 loop: CASSLTGTGKAANVLTF. The DNA for the CDR3 is TGTGCCAGCAGCTTAACAGGGACAGGGAAAGCAGCCAACGTCCTGACTTTC. V is TRBV7-2 and J is TRBJ2-6; 9 bases map to TRBD1. The length of the CDR3 is 17 residues. Germline V lookup: CDR1 SGHTA, CDR2 FQGNSA. J gave up 7 bases and V 2 bases, and 9 bases lay outside the gene matches. Supplemented by reference TRBV7-2 and TRBJ2-6, the full variable domain reads GAGVSQSPSNKVTEKGKDVELRCDPISGHTALYWYRQSLGQGLEFLIYFQGNSAPDKSGLPSDRFSAERTGGSVSTLTIQRTQQEDSAVYLCASSLTGTGKAANVLTFGAGSRLTVL.

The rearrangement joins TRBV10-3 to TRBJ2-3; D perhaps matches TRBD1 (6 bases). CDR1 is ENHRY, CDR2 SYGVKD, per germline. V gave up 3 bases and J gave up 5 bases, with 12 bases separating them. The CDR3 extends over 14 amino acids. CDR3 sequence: CAISDGPRGDTQYF. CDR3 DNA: TGTGCCATCAGTGATGGACCCAGGGGAGATACGCAGTATTTT.

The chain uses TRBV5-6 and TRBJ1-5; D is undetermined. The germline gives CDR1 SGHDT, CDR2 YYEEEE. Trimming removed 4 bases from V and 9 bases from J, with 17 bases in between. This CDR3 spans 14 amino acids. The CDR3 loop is CASSPPQGFRPQHF. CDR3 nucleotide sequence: TGTGCCAGCAGCCCCCCCCAAGGATTCAGGCCCCAGCATTTT.

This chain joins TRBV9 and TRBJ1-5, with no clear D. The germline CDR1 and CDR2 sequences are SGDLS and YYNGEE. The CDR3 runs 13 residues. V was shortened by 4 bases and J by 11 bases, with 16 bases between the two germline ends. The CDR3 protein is CASSSDPWETQHF. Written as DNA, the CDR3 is TGTGCCAGCAGCTCGGACCCCTGGGAGACCCAGCATTTT.

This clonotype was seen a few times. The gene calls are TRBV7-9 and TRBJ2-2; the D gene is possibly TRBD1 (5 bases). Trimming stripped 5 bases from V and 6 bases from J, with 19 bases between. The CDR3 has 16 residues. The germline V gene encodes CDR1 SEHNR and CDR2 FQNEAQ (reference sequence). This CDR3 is CASSQGPPDIAGELFF. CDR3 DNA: TGTGCCAGCAGCCAAGGTCCCCCGGACATCGCCGGGGAGCTGTTTTTT. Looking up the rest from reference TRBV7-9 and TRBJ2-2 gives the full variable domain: DTGVSQNPRHKITKRGQNVTFRCDPISEHNRLYWYRQTLGQGPEFLTYFQNEAQLEKSRLLSDRFSAERPKGSFSTLEIQRTEQGDSAMYLCASSQGPPDIAGELFFGEGSRLTVL.

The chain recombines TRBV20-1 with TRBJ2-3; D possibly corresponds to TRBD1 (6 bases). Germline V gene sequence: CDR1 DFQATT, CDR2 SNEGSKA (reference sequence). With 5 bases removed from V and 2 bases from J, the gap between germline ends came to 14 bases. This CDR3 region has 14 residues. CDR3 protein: CSAAQGSDTDTQYF. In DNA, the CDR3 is TGCAGTGCTGCCCAGGGGTCGGACACAGATACGCAGTATTTT.

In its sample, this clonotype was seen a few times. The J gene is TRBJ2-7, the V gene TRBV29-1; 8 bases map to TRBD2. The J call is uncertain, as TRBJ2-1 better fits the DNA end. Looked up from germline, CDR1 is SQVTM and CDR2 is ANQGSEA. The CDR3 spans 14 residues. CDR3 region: CSVPSPGLVGEQFF. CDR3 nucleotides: TGCAGCGTGCCGAGTCCGGGACTAGTTGGTGAGCAGTTCTTC.

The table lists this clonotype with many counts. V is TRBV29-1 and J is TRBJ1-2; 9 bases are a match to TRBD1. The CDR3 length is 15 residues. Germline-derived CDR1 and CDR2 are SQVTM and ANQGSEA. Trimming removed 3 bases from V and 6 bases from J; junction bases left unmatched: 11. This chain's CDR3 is CSVDGWTGAHDGYTF. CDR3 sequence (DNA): TGCAGCGTTGATGGTTGGACAGGGGCCCATGATGGCTACACCTTC. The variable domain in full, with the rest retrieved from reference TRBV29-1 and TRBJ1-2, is SAVISQKPSRDICQRGTSLTIQCQVDSQVTMMFWYRQQPGQSLTLIATANQGSEATYESGFVIDKFPISRPNLTFSTLTVSNMSPEDSSIYLCSVDGWTGAHDGYTFGSGTRLTVV.

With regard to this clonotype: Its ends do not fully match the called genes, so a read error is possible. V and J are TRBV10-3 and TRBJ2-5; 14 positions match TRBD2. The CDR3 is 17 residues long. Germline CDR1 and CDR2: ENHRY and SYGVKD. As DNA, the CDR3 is TGTGCCAGCAGTACAAGACTAGCGGGAGGGCCGGAGGAGACCCAGTACTTC. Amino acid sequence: CASSTRLAGGPEETQYF.

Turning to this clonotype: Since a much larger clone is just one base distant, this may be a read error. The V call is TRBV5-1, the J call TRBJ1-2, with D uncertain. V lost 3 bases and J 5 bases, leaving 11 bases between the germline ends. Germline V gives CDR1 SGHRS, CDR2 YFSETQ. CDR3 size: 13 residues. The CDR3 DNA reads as TGCGCCAGCAGCTCGCAGGTCACTTATGGCTACACCTTC. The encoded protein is CASSSQVTYGYTF.

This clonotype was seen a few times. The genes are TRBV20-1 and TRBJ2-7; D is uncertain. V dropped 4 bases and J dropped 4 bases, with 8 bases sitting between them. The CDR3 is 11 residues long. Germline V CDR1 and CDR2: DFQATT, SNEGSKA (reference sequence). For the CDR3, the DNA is TGCAGTGCTACGAACTTGTACGAGCAGTACTTC. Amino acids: CSATNLYEQYF.

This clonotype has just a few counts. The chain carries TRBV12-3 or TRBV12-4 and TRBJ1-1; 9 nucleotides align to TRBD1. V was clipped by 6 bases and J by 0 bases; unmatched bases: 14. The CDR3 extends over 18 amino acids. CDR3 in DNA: TGTGCCAGCAGAACGGGACAGGGTGGGATTTACATGAACACTGAAGCTTTCTTT. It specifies CASRTGQGGIYMNTEAFF.

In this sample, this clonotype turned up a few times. The CDR3 nucleotides read TGTGCCAGCAGCTTAGTCTTGAGCGGGGGGGCCACCGGGGAGCTGTTTTTT. Translation: CASSLVLSGGATGELFF. V is TRBV7-2 and J is TRBJ2-2; 10 bases align to TRBD2. The CDR3 loop spans 17 amino acids. In germline, CDR1 is SGHTA, CDR2 FQGNSA. The junction had 6 bases not matched to a gene; V was cut back by 1 base and J by 4 bases.

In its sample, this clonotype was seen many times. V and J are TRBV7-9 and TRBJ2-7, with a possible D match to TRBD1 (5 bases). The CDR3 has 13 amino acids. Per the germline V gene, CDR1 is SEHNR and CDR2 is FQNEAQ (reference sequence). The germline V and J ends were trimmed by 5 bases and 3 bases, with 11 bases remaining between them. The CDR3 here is CASSLGHSYEQYF. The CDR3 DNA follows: TGTGCCAGCAGCCTCGGACACAGCTACGAGCAGTACTTC.